A single sample gave rise to the 4 T cell receptor beta chains below, sequenced in a study of cytomegalovirus exposure and HLA in healthy donors. The study ran its PCR with 60 Vbeta and 13 Jbeta primers. The protocol was immunoSEQ multiplex PCR, while the TCRdb copy is restricted to in-frame clones and leaves out a portion. Here the sample spans 65,000 to 100,000 clones, more than 75% being singletons. Material for sequencing was PBMCs. Receptors were obtained from a woman between 35 and 50 years old in good health and CMV-seropositive.

The J gene is TRBJ2-7, the V gene TRBV4-3, with D perhaps matching TRBD2 (6 bases). Germline V CDR1 and CDR2: LGHNA, YSLEER. Trimming left V 0 bases short and J 6 bases short, with 18 bases between. The CDR3 sequence is 16 residues long. The CDR3 loop reads CASSQDPSGEPLEQYF. CDR3 nucleotides: TGCGCCAGCAGCCAAGACCCATCGGGAGAACCTCTCGAGCAGTACTTC.

This clone was observed a few times. CDR3 loop: CASSTHERGYGYTF. Written as DNA, the CDR3 is TGTGCCAGCAGCACCCATGAAAGGGGCTATGGCTACACCTTC. The chain couples TRBV9 to TRBJ1-2; a weak D match, TRBD1 (5 bases). V dropped 4 bases and J dropped 4 bases, with 14 bases sitting between them. The CDR3 consists of 14 residues. Germline assignment: CDR1 SGDLS and CDR2 YYNGEE.

The chain combines TRBV5-1 with TRBJ1-4; maybe TRBD1 (5 bases). The CDR3 extends over 16 amino acids. V shed 0 bases and J shed 0 bases, with 9 bases lying between them. The germline V gene has CDR1 SGHRS and CDR2 YFSETQ. CDR3 sequence reads: CASSLGGGATNEKLFF. The CDR3 coding sequence is TGCGCCAGCAGCTTGGGGGGGGGTGCAACTAATGAAAAACTGTTTTTT.

This clone was seen just once. The chain couples TRBV30 to TRBJ1-5; D unclear. This CDR3 comprises 15 residues. V was shortened by 2 bases and J by 0 bases, with 11 bases between the two germline ends. Per germline, CDR1 GTSNPN and CDR2 SVGIG (reference sequence). The CDR3 loop is CAWSLQSYSNQPQHF. CDR3 nucleotide sequence: TGTGCCTGGAGTTTACAGTCTTATAGCAATCAGCCCCAGCATTTT.